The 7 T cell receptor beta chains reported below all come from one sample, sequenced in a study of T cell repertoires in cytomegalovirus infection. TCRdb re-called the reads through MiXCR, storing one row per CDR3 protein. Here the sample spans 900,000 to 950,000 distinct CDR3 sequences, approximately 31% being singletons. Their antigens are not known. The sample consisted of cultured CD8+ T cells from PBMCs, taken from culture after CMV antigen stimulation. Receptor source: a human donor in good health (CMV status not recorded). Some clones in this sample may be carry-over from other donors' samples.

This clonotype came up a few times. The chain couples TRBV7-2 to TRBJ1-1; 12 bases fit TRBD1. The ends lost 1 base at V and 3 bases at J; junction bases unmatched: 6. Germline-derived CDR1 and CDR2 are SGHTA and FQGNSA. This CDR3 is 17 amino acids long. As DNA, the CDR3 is TGTGCCAGCAGCTTAGTGTGGGACAGGGGGCTGTACACTGAAGCTTTCTTT. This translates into CASSLVWDRGLYTEAFF.

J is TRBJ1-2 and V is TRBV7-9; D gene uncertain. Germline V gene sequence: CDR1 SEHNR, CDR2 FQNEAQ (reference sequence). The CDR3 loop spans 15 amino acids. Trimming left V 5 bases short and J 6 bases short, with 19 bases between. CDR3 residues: CASSQLGLRSDGYTF. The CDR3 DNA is TGTGCCAGCAGCCAATTGGGGTTAAGAAGTGATGGCTACACCTTC.

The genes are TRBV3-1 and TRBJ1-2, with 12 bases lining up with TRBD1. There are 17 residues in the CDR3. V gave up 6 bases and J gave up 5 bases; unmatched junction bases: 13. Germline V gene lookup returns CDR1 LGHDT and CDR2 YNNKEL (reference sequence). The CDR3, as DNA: TGTGCCAGCAGACCCGGGACAGGGGGCGCGGTCTTATATGGCTACACCTTC. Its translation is CASRPGTGGAVLYGYTF.

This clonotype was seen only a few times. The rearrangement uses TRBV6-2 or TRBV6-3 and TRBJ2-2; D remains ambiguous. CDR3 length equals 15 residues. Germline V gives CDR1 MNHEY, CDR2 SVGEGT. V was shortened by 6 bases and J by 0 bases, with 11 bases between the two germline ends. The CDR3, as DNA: TGTGCCAGCAGGAGGCAACCAGCGAACACCGGGGAGCTGTTTTTT. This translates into CASRRQPANTGELFF.

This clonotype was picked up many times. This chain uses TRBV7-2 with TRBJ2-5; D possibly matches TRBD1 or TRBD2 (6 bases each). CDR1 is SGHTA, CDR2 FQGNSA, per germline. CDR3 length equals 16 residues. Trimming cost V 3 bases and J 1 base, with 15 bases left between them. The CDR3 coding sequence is TGTGCCAGCAGCTTGGGGGGACACCCGGTCCAAGAGACCCAGTACTTC. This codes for CASSLGGHPVQETQYF.

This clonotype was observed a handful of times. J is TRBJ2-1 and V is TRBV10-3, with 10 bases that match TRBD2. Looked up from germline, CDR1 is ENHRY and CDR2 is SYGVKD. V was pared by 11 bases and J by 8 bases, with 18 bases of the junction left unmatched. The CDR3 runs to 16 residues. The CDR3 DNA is TGTGCCGTCGGGGACCCTAGCGGGGGAGATAAGGATGAGCAGTTCTTC. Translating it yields CAVGDPSGGDKDEQFF.

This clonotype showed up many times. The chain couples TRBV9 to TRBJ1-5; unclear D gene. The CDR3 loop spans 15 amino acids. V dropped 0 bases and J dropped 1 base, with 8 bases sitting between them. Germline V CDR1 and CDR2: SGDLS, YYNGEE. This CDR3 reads CASSVGADSNQPQHF. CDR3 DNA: TGTGCCAGCAGCGTAGGAGCGGACAGCAATCAGCCCCAGCATTTT.